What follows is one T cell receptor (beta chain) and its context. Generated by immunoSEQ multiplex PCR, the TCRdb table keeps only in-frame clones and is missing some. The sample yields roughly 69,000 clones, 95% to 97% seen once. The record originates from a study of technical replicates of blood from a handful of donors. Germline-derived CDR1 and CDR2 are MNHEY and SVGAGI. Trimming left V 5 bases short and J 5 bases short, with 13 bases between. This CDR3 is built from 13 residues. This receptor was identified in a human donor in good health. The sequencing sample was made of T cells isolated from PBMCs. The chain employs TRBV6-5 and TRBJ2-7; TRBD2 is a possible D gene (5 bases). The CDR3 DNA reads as TGTGCCAGCAGTACTTTTGCCGGGGACGAGCAGTACTTC. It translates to CASSTFAGDEQYF.